Included here is one T cell receptor (beta chain) sequence, with context. Together with a sample-barcoded 5' primer, a J-beta primer mix was included in a second PCR lasting 7 to 11 cycles. TCRdb passed the 5' RACE reads through MiXCR, listing each CDR3 protein once. The sample includes almost 550,000 distinct CDR3 sequences, less than 25% of them seen just once. The record originates from a study of blood T cells in healthy people across ages. The CDR3 loop spans 15 amino acids. Germline V gene lookup returns CDR1 SGHRS and CDR2 YFSETQ. Total RNA extraction produced at least 5.5 micrograms (per sample) for the study. The data were also submitted as part of a second study, on T cells of mothers and their children.

The chain has TRBV5-1 and TRBJ2-5; either TRBD1 or TRBD2 may fit D (7 bases each). The DNA end is more similar to TRBJ2-7, so the J call may be wrong. The clonotype comes from a boy younger than 18 in good health. Sequenced material: blood. CDR3 sequence: CASSLVAGGAYEQYF. Here the CDR3 DNA reads TGCGCCAGCAGCTTGGTGGCAGGGGGGGCCTACGAGCAGTACTTC.